This T cell receptor beta chain was sequenced in a study of cytomegalovirus exposure and HLA in healthy donors. Study findings and constraints: Being productive about 87% or about 30% of the time was typical of most TCR beta V segments in an earlier analysis. The study found most TCR sequences rare, yet found some public TCRs in many donors. There were several of the most significant clusters that appeared linked to common viral pathogens in a later analysis.

About this clone itself: What it binds is not known.

PCR amplification relied on 60 Vbeta primers (plus 13 Jbeta primers). Method: immunoSEQ multiplex PCR; TCRdb's copy keeps in-frame clones and lacks some. The sample has 200,000 to 250,000 clones; more than 60% are singletons. Germline-derived CDR1 and CDR2 are SGHDN and FVKESK. After removal of 0 bases from V and 5 bases from J, the junction contained 5 bases not matched to a gene. The CDR3 runs to 15 residues. The specimen sequenced was PBMCs. The genes are TRBV14 and TRBJ2-5, with TRBD2 matching 8 bases. The sequence derives from a woman younger than 45 in good health and CMV-seronegative. CDR3 sequence: CASSQEAAGAETQYF. The CDR3 DNA is TGTGCCAGCAGCCAAGAAGCAGCGGGAGCTGAGACCCAGTACTTC.